The present entry profiles one T cell receptor beta chain with its context. Its specificity is unknown. This sample was taken from a study of CD8 T cells in Susac syndrome. About the research overall: When their blood was taken, patients with Susac syndrome were therapy-naive, taking corticosteroids, or taking intravenous immunoglobulin alone. Findings and limits, study-wide: The CD4+ T cell repertoires, which came from Susac syndrome patients, showed no sign of clonal expansion.

Germline V CDR1 and CDR2: MNHEY, SVGEGT. The CDR3 covers 13 residues. The V segment lost 6 bases and the J segment 8 bases; nucleotides outside the gene matches: 6. The TEMRA cells underwent FACS enrichment, while the CD8+ and CD4+ T cells underwent negative isolation. RNA was extracted with the RNeasy kit, and a quantity of roughly 0.45 to 1 ug was reverse transcribed using random hexamers. The CDR3 of TCR beta was amplified by immunoSEQ multiplex PCR across 54 Vbeta and 13 Jbeta. Via MiXCR, TCRdb re-called the immunoSEQ multiplex PCR reads, giving one row per CDR3 protein. In the table there are over 150,000 distinct CDR3 sequences, about 96% of which are singletons.

What was sequenced was CD4+ T cells from PBMCs. The chain has TRBV6-2 or TRBV6-3 and TRBJ2-1; 8 nucleotides agree with TRBD1. This TCR was recovered from a human donor with Susac syndrome. CDR3 sequence reads: CASRRQGFYEQFF. The CDR3 DNA reads TGTGCCAGCAGGCGACAGGGGTTTTATGAGCAGTTCTTC.